The clone carrying this TCR beta chain was observed a handful of times. What it binds is not known. This record comes from a study of beta chain features in type 1 diabetes. Points from the study as a whole: An over-representation of cells with high TCR expression could result from cDNA sequencing. For Type 1 diabetes patients, all four CD4+ subsets carried TCRB CDR3s that were moderately but significantly shorter.

Every donor had blood drawn once into heparin, around 120 mL on average. Reverse transcribing all isolated RNA meant expressed TCRB transcripts were sequenced. Measured with immunoSEQ multiplex PCR; TCRdb has only the in-frame clones, and not every one. The sample records around 44,000 clones, 66% being singletons. CDR3 length: 15 residues. Germline V lookup: CDR1 SGHTA, CDR2 FQGTGA. V was pared by 4 bases and J by 2 bases, with 9 bases between. Sequenced material: Tregs from blood. This clonotype originated in a young woman with type 1 diabetes. V is TRBV7-3 and J is TRBJ2-6, with D possibly matching TRBD2 (5 bases). For the CDR3, the DNA is TGTGCCAGCAGCTCCCACGGGGCTGGGGCCAACGTCCTGACTTTC. Its translation is CASSSHGAGANVLTF.